This T cell receptor beta chain came from a study of cytomegalovirus exposure and HLA in healthy donors. Study outcomes and limitations: Most likely, a cluster of highly shared sequence variants arose as a sequencing artifact. Among TCR beta chains, those listed as cytomegalovirus-associated numbered some 160. Reportedly, fewer N-insertions than the roughly 700-donor mean appeared in an Asian-associated ancestry cluster in a later analysis.

PCR amplification relied on 60 Vbeta primers (plus 13 Jbeta primers). Measured with immunoSEQ multiplex PCR; TCRdb has only the in-frame clones, and not every one. The sample lists 200,000 to 300,000 clones, roughly four fifths seen once, with roughly 2% in the top ten. Trimming left V 7 bases short and J 5 bases short, with 17 bases between. This CDR3 is 13 amino acids long. Germline V gene sequence: CDR1 GTSNPN, CDR2 SVGIG (reference sequence). Notes on this clone: The antigen is undetermined.

The specimen sequenced was PBMCs. The receptor comes from a middle-aged woman in good health and CMV-seropositive. V and J are TRBV30 and TRBJ1-2, with D perhaps TRBD1 (6 bases). CDR3 residues: CASAAGGRYGYTF. The CDR3 coding sequence is TGTGCCTCAGCCGCGGGGGGCCGGTATGGCTACACCTTC.